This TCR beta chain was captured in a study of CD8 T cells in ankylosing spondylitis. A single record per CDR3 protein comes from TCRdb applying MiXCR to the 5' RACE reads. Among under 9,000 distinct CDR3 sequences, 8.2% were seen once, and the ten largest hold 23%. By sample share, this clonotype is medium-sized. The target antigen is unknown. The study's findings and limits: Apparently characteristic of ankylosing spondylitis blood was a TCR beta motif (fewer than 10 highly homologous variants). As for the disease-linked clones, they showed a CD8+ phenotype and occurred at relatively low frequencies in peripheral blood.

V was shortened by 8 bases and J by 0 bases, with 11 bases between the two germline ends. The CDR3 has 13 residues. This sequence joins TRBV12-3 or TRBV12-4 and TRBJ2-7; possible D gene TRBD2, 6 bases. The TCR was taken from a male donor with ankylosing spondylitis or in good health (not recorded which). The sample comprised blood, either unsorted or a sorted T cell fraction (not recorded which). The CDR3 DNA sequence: TGTGCCAGCGGGGGGTCTCTCTCCTACGAGCAGTACGTC. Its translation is CASGGSLSYEQYV.